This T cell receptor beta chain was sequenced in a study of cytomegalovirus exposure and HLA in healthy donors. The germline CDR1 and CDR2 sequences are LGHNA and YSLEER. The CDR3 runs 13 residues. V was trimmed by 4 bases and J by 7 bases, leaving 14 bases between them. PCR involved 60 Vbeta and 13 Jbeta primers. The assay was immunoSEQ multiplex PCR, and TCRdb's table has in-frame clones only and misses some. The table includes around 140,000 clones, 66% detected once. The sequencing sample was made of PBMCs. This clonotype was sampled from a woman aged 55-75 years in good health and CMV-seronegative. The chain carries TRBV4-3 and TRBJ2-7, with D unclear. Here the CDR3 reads CASSPVGFDEQYF. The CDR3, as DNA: TGCGCCAGCAGCCCCGTCGGTTTCGATGAGCAGTACTTC.